The clone carrying this T cell receptor (beta chain) turned up a few times. Its cognate antigen is unknown. The data stem from a study of shared clonotypes between healthy human individuals. Study summary: Plates per donor: three CD4 naive, three CD4 memory, two CD8 naive, one CD8 memory. General observations from the study: Across several donors, naive CD4 shared roughly 5.2%, naive CD8 around 4%, memory CD4 about 2.5%, memory CD8 0.4% to 0.5%. Rarefaction curves obtained for sorted subsets showed sequencing incomplete despite large depth.

CDR3 length equals 16 residues. V gave up 0 bases and J gave up 4 bases, with 14 bases separating them. The germline CDR1 and CDR2 sequences are WSHSY and SAAADI. Running of the assay took place at deep level. Data came from immunoSEQ multiplex PCR; TCRdb stores just in-frame clones and leaves some out. Seen here are under 1,100,000 clones, about 76% observed once, and the top ten hold approximately 1.5%. The clonotype comes from a man between 18 and 29 years old in good health. Sequences were obtained from memory CD4+ T cells sorted from blood. Subset: CD45RA-negative fraction. The chain carries TRBV10-2 and TRBJ2-3; D remains ambiguous. The CDR3 DNA follows: TGCGCCAGCAGTGAGTCGTCTCGATTAACCGCAGATACGCAGTATTTT. It translates to CASSESSRLTADTQYF.